This T cell receptor beta chain was captured in a study of control samples from healthy donors and cancer patients. The CDR3 extends over 14 amino acids. Germline assignment: CDR1 SGHRS and CDR2 YFSETQ. Trimming pared 4 bases from V and 0 bases from J, leaving 11 bases between. Assay used: immunoSEQ multiplex PCR; TCRdb lists only in-frame clones, some missing. Among approximately 100,000 clones, approximately 82% were seen once, and the ten largest hold roughly 2%. The chain joins TRBV5-1 to TRBJ2-7; D may be TRBD1 (6 bases). Material: blood. This TCR was sampled from a man aged 55-75 years in good health. CDR3 nucleotides: TGCGCCAGCAGCCCAATCAGGGGCTCCTACGAGCAGTACTTC. It is translated as CASSPIRGSYEQYF.